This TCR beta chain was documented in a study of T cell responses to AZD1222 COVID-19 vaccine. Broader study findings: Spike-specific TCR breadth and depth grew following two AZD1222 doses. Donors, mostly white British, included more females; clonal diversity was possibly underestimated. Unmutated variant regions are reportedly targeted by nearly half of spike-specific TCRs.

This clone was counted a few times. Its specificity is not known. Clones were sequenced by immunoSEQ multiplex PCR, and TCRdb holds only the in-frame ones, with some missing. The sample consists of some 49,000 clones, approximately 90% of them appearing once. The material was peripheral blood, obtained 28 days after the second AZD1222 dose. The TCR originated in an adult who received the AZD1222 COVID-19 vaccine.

The CDR3 spells CAIPGGFTEAFF. Here the CDR3 DNA reads TGTGCCATCCCGGGGGGCTTCACTGAAGCTTTCTTT. The J gene is TRBJ1-1, the V gene TRBV2; possible D gene TRBD1, 6 bases. V was shortened by 10 bases and J by 4 bases, with 13 bases between the two germline ends. CDR1 and CDR2 (germline): SNHLY, FYNNEI. CDR3 length equals 12 residues. The full variable domain, in which reference TRBV2 and TRBJ1-1 provide the parts outside the CDR3, is EPEVTQTPSHQVTQMGQEVILRCVPISNHLYFYWYRQILGQKVEFLVSFYNNEISEKSEIFDDQFSVERPDGSNFTLKIRSTKLEDSAMYFCAIPGGFTEAFFGQGTRLTVV.